This T cell receptor (beta chain) was recorded in a study of T cell changes during pregnancy in multiple sclerosis (dated by TCRdb to between 2019 and 2020). Study-wide context: Changes in the T cell repertoire over the course of pregnancy were examined in this study in women with multiple sclerosis.

The library was built by means of the immunoSEQ multiplex PCR assay. The table comes from immuneACCESS by way of TCRdb, which keeps in-frame sequences with V and J called. Part of the clones is missing from these tables; in studies checked, under half for an unresolved V gene and the rest for unknown reasons. Present in this sample are around 56,000 clones, around nine tenths of which were seen just once. In total, the top ten clones hold less than 2% of the sample. V trim: 2 bases; J trim: 2 bases; unmatched bases: 5. CDR1 and CDR2 (MNHEY, SMNVEV) derive from the germline V gene (reference sequence). The CDR3 goes from the cysteine to the phenylalanine over 16 residues. The sequence is cut down to CDR3 DNA, 48 bases in frame from base 1. As to this clone: What this receptor recognizes is not known. No base qualities exist here, and no much larger clone lies one base off it.

The chain is made from TRBV27 and TRBJ2-1; 8 bases in the middle match TRBD2. The receptor was isolated from a female donor with multiple sclerosis, enrolled in a pregnancy study. The sequences come from peripheral blood, collected after pregnancy. CDR3 region: CASSLAGGLPYNEQFF. The bases are TGTGCCAGCAGTTTAGCGGGGGGCCTCCCCTACAATGAGCAGTTCTTC.